This TCR beta chain was recorded in a study of vaccination and CD4 T cells after COVID-19. The CDR3 extends over 16 amino acids. Germline-derived CDR1 and CDR2 are DFQATT and SNEGSKA (reference sequence). Trimming shortened V by 3 bases and J by 4 bases, and 18 bases separated the two germline ends. The treatment is: approximately 11-day PBMC culture with coronavirus spike peptide pools or control peptides (ViraFEST assay). The assay that was used to sequence DNA from cultured CD4+ T cells was the Oncomine TCR Beta short-read assay. One entry per CDR3 protein results from TCRdb running MiXCR on the PCR reads. Of about 21,000 distinct CDR3 sequences listed, less than 80% are singletons. This clonotype has only a few counts. Its antigen is undetermined.

This TCR was recovered from a human donor who received a COVID-19 vaccine. The chain uses TRBV20-1 and TRBJ1-4; tentatively, D is TRBD1 (6 bases). Specimen: CD4+ T cells from blood, cultured in vitro, collected before SARS-CoV-2 vaccination. The CDR3 DNA follows: TGCAGTGCTAGTGTCGAGGGGGGTGGTGTTAATGAAAAACTGTTTTTT. This encodes CSASVEGGGVNEKLFF.